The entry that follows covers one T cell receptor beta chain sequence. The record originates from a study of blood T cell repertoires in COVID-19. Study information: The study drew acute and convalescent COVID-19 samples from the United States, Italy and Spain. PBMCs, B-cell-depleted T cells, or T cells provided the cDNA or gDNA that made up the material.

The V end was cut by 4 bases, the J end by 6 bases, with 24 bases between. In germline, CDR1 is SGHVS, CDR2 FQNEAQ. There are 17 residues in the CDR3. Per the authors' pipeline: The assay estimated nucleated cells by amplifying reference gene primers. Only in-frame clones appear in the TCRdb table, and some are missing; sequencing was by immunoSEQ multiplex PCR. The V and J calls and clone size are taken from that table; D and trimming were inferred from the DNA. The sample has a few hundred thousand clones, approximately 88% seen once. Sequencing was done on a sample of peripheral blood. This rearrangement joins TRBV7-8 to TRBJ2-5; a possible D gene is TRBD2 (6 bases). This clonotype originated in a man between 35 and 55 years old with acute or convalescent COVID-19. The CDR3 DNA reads TGTGCCAGCAGCTCGCTGGAGGAGGGTCGGGCTGCAAAGACCCAGTACTTC. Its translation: CASSSLEEGRAAKTQYF.